This T cell receptor beta chain was profiled in a study of blood T cells in healthy people across ages (dated by TCRdb to about 2015). With respect to the entire study: Template switching captured roughly one uniquely barcoded TCR beta cDNA molecule per two T cells in model experiments. Age-related changes in TCR beta repertoire diversity were measured in the study by deep sequencing normalized with unique cDNA molecular identifiers. The donors were divided into four age groups: young (average approximately 16 years), middle-aged (approximately 39), aged (about 61) and long-lived (around 80). Donors of different ages were randomly distributed across sequencing lanes to avoid experimental bias. Using the same blood draw, the study looked at two additional independent replicas of 1 million unique cDNA reads for two donors, one aged 18 to 30 and the other aged 80 or older.

The paper's findings and limits, for the study overall: A strong correlation was found between observed TCR beta diversity and the percentage of naive T cells measured by flow cytometry. As age increased, observed TCR beta diversity per million T cells dropped in a roughly linear way, and a significant reduction was already evident by age roughly 36. Compared with the aged group, the long-lived group had more naive CD4+ T cells, fewer expanded clones and increased TCR diversity, suggesting age selection. Estimates of total diversity based on one million sequenced T cells were considered lower bounds and underestimates. The CMV infection status of donors was not known, potentially confounding age-related changes in expanded clonotypes. Conclusive comparison of naive and antigen-experienced compartments was prevented by the profiling of bulk unsorted PBMCs.

The germline V gene yields SQVTM for CDR1 and ANQGSEA for CDR2. Measured from the cysteine to the phenylalanine, the CDR3 is 13 residues long. The CDR3 DNA has 39 bases and is translated from base 1. V lost 4 bases and J lost 4 bases; the stretch between them is 12 bases long. Remarks on this clonotype: It lacks a known antigen. No base quality values were provided; no much bigger clone lies one nucleotide off.

Donors were 39 systemically healthy Caucasian individuals from Russia aged roughly 6 to 90 years. Each donor gave roughly 11 milliliters of peripheral blood, drawn into EDTA-treated Vacutainer tubes. Ficoll-Paque density-gradient centrifugation was used to isolate PBMCs, with at least 6.5 million per sample. Total RNA, at least 6 micrograms per sample, was extracted from PBMCs with Trizol reagent. For every donor, flow cytometry on a PBMC aliquot measured the percentage of naive CD45RAhigh/CD27high T cells. The library was obtained by 5' RACE. Sequencing was performed on an Illumina HiSeq 2500. A second PCR of 7 to 11 cycles was performed with a sample-barcoded 5' primer and a J-beta primer mix. A template-switch 5' adaptor carrying 12 random nucleotides introduced a unique molecular identifier onto each TCR beta cDNA molecule. At least 2.5 million CDR3-containing paired-end reads were obtained from each sample. All of the RNA was converted into first-strand cDNA using the Mint cDNA synthesis kit, with a TRBC-specific oligonucleotide serving as the primer. After uracil-DNA glycosylase treatment, a first 18-cycle PCR used universal primers M1SS and BC2_uni_R on all cDNA. Regarding the original processing steps: For normalization, 1 million high-quality reads, each with a distinct molecular identifier, were randomly selected from each sample. Reads with shared molecular identifiers were discarded instead of being binned into consensus sequences. MiTCR, with a Q25 quality threshold and the strictest error-elimination algorithm, was used for CDR3 identification, clonotype clustering and error correction. A nonparametric unseen species model with Euler transformation was used to estimate lower-bound total TCR beta diversity. The raw public data were reprocessed by TCRdb itself: fastp quality trimming at Q25, MiXCR clonotype calling, in-frame beta chains only. Under each unique CDR3 protein, matching rows form one entry showing the most common genes and DNA. None of the V and J calls come from the authors' own analysis; TCRdb made them. Present in this sample are about 1,500,000 distinct CDR3 sequences, roughly 28% of which were seen just once. The leading ten clones occupy approximately 7.7% of the sample.

Sequencing was carried out using blood. This clonotype was sampled from a woman in her thirties in good health. The chain couples TRBV29-1 to TRBJ2-3; possibly the D gene is TRBD1, per 6 matching bases. The DNA sequence is given as TGCAGCGTTGTACAGGGTGCCTCAGATACGCAGTATTTT. This is translated as CSVVQGASDTQYF.